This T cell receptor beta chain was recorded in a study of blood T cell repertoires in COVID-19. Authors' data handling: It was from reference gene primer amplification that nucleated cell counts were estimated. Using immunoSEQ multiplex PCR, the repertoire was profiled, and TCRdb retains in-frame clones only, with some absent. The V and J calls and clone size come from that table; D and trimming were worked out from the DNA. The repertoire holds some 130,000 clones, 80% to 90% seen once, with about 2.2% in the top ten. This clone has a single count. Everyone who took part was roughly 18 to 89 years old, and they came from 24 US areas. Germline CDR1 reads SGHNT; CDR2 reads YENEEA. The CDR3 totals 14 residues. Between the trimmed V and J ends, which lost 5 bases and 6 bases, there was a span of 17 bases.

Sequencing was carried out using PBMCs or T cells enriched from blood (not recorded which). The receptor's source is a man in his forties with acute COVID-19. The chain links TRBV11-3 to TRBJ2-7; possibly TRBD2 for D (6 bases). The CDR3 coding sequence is TGTGCCAGCAGCCCCCGGGACTCCCCGGGCGAGCAGTACTTC. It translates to CASSPRDSPGEQYF.